This T cell receptor (beta chain) appears in the sequencing data of a study of blood T cell repertoires in COVID-19. Study-wide background: There were acute and convalescent COVID-19 samples, and they came from the United States, Italy and Spain. Sources were T cells, B-cell-depleted T cells, or PBMCs; the material itself was cDNA or gDNA.

Per the study methods: Amplification of reference gene primers was used by the study to estimate nucleated cell counts. Sequencing was performed with immunoSEQ multiplex PCR; in TCRdb, only in-frame clones are kept and a portion is missing. V, J and clone size derive from that table, while D and trimming were established from the DNA sequence. The sample consists of roughly 250,000 clones, approximately 91% of them appearing once. V lost 5 bases and J 3 bases, leaving 13 bases between the germline ends. This CDR3 contains 14 residues. From germline, CDR1 is SEHNR and CDR2 FQNEAQ (reference sequence). This clone appeared once.

This chain connects TRBV7-9 to TRBJ1-2; D may be TRBD1 (6 bases). Material: PBMCs or T cells enriched from blood (not recorded which). This sequence was found in a woman aged 40-49 years with acute COVID-19. The CDR3 here is CASSPGQSYYGYTF. Written as DNA, the CDR3 is TGTGCCAGCAGCCCCGGACAGAGCTACTATGGCTACACCTTC. The variable domain in full, completed from reference TRBV7-9 and TRBJ1-2, reads DTGVSQNPRHKITKRGQNVTFRCDPISEHNRLYWYRQTLGQGPEFLTYFQNEAQLEKSRLLSDRFSAERPKGSFSTLEIQRTEQGDSAMYLCASSPGQSYYGYTFGSGTRLTVV.